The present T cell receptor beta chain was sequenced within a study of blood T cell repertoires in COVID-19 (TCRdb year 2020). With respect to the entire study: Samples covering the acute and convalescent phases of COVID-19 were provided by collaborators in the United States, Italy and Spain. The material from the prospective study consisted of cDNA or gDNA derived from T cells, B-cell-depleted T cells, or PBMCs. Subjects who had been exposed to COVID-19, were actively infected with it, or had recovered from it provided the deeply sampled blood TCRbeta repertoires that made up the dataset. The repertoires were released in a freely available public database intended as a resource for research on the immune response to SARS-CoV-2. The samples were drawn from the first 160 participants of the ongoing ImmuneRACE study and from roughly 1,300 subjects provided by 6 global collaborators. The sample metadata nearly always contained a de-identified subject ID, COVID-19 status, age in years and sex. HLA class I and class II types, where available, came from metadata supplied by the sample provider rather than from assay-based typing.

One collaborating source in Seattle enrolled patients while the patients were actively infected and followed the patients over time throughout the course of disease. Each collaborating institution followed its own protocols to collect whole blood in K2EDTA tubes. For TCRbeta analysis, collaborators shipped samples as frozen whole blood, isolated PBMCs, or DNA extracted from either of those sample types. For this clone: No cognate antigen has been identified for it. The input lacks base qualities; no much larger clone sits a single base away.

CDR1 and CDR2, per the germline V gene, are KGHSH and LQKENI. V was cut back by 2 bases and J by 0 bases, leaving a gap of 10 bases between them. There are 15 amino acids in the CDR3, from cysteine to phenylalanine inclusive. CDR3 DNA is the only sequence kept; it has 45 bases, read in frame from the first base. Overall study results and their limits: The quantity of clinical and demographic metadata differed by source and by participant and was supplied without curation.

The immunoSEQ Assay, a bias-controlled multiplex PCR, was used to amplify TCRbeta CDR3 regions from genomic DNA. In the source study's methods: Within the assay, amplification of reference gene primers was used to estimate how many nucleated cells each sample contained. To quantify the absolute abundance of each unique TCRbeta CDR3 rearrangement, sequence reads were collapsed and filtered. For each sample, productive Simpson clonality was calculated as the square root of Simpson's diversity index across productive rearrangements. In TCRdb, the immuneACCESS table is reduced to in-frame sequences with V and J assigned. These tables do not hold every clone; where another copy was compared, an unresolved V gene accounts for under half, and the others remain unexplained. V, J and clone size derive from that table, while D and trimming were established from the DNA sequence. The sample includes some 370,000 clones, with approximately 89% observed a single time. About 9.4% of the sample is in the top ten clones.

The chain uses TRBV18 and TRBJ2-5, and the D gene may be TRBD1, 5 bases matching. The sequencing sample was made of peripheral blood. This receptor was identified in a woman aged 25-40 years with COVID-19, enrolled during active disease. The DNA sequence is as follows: TGTGCCAGCTCACCAAATGGGGCCGACCAAGAGACCCAGTACTTC. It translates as CASSPNGADQETQYF.